These 16 T cell receptor beta chains were sequenced from one sample in a study of blood T cell repertoires in COVID-19. Sequencing used immunoSEQ multiplex PCR; TCRdb keeps in-frame clones, though not all of them. Of 350,000 to 400,000 clones in the sample, 85% to 90% were seen once. The sequenced sample consisted of PBMCs or T cells enriched from blood (not recorded which). These receptors originate from a man younger than 35 who had recovered from COVID-19.

The chain joins TRBV12-3 or TRBV12-4 to TRBJ2-4; possibly TRBD1 for D (7 bases). The CDR3 totals 13 residues. V was pared by 5 bases and J by 7 bases, with 12 bases between. The CDR3 bases are TGTGCCAGCAGTGGCAGGGGGGTGAACATTCAGTACTTC. As protein: CASSGRGVNIQYF.

The V gene is TRBV10-3, the J gene TRBJ1-1, with TRBD1 identical over 10 bases. V lost 6 bases, J lost 4 bases, and 14 bases stayed unmatched. There are 17 residues in the CDR3. The germline gives CDR1 ENHRY, CDR2 SYGVKD. The CDR3: CAIRERQGADSGTEAFF. The DNA for the CDR3 is TGTGCCATCAGGGAGCGACAGGGGGCAGACTCGGGCACTGAAGCTTTCTTT.

The V and J genes are TRBV5-1 and TRBJ2-3; TRBD2 agrees at 9 bases. This CDR3 spans 15 amino acids. Trimming cost V 7 bases and J 0 bases; bases outside gene matches: 6. Germline loops: CDR1 SGHRS, CDR2 YFSETQ. The CDR3 here is CASGSGGPSTDTQYF. In DNA, the CDR3 is TGCGCCAGCGGCAGCGGGGGGCCTAGCACAGATACGCAGTATTTT.

The V call is TRBV3-1 (or the pseudogene TRBV3-2), the J call TRBJ1-1; TRBD1 is a possible D gene (6 bases). Between the trimmed V and J ends, which lost 3 bases and 1 base, there was a span of 15 bases. The CDR3 extends over 16 amino acids. The germline V gene encodes CDR1 LGHDT and CDR2 YNNKEL (reference sequence). CDR3 sequence (DNA): TGTGCCAGCAGCCAGGTCCAGGGGATAGGGAACACTGAAGCTTTCTTT. This encodes CASSQVQGIGNTEAFF.

This chain connects TRBV15 to TRBJ2-3, with 9 bases aligning to TRBD2. This CDR3 has 18 residues. Germline lookup yields CDR1 LNHNV and CDR2 YYDKDF (reference sequence). V was clipped by 0 bases and J by 3 bases; unmatched bases: 10. CDR3 coding DNA: TGTGCCACCAGCAGAGATTATGGGACGCGGGAGGGGACAGATACGCAGTATTTT. This translates into CATSRDYGTREGTDTQYF.

This chain joins TRBV3-1 (or the pseudogene TRBV3-2) and TRBJ1-2; D is unresolved. The CDR3 is 12 amino acids. CDR1 and CDR2 (germline): LGHDT, YNNKEL (reference sequence). Trimming took 0 bases from V and 8 from J, leaving 7 bases between them. CDR3 bases: TGTGCCAGCAGCCAAGATTCGGGGGGCTACACCTTC. It is translated as CASSQDSGGYTF.

This clone came up once. V gene TRBV10-3 combines with J gene TRBJ1-1; the match to TRBD1 covers 11 bases. The CDR3 runs 17 residues. Germline CDR1 is ENHRY and CDR2 is SYGVKD. Losses at the gene ends were 4 bases for V and 4 bases for J; bases not matched to a gene: 11. DNA for the CDR3: TGTGCCATCAGTGGGCGGGACAGGGGGTCTACGGGCACTGAAGCTTTCTTT. Its protein product is CAISGRDRGSTGTEAFF.

The chain links TRBV27 to TRBJ2-3; the match to TRBD2 covers 12 bases. Germline loops: CDR1 MNHEY, CDR2 SMNVEV (reference sequence). This CDR3 contains 16 residues. V shed 1 base and J 3 bases; nucleotides not matched to a gene: 2. The CDR3 here is CASSLLTSGSTDTQYF. The CDR3 nucleotides read TGTGCCAGCAGTTTATTGACTAGCGGGAGTACAGATACGCAGTATTTT.

The gene calls are TRBV27 and TRBJ1-2; TRBD1 matches 8 bases. Germline V gene lookup returns CDR1 MNHEY and CDR2 SMNVEV (reference sequence). Trimming removed 1 base from V and 7 bases from J; junction bases left unmatched: 5. There are 14 residues in the CDR3. The DNA of the CDR3 is TGTGCCAGCAGTTTATTCAGGGGGCACGTTGGCTACACCTTC. Translating it yields CASSLFRGHVGYTF.

The V and J genes are TRBV7-2 and TRBJ2-2; D is perhaps TRBD2 (7 bases). CDR1 is SGHTA and CDR2 is FQGNSA in the germline V gene. The CDR3 loop spans 16 amino acids. Trimming left V 2 bases short and J 3 bases short, with 13 bases between. The CDR3 protein is CASSLIGGAHTGELFF. Here the CDR3 DNA reads TGTGCCAGCAGCTTAATAGGGGGGGCGCACACCGGGGAGCTGTTTTTT. Based on the CDR3 plus reference TRBV7-2 and TRBJ2-2, the full variable domain is GAGVSQSPSNKVTEKGKDVELRCDPISGHTALYWYRQSLGQGLEFLIYFQGNSAPDKSGLPSDRFSAERTGGSVSTLTIQRTQQEDSAVYLCASSLIGGAHTGELFFGEGSRLTVL.

This chain uses TRBV7-6 with TRBJ2-1; 8 nucleotides agree with TRBD1. The germline gives CDR1 SGHVS, CDR2 FNYEAQ. This CDR3 region has 14 residues. J was trimmed by 6 bases and V by 2 bases; bases with no gene match: 3. The CDR3 reads CASSLWTGRNEQFF. The CDR3 nucleotides are TGTGCCAGCAGCTTATGGACAGGGCGCAATGAGCAGTTCTTC.

The J gene is TRBJ2-1, the V gene TRBV24-1, with 7 bases identical to TRBD1. The CDR3 is made up of 14 amino acids. Germline assignment: CDR1 KGHDR and CDR2 SFDVKD. V trimming: 2 bases; J trimming: 8 bases; junction bases outside the gene matches: 5. This CDR3 reads CATSDSRGPYEQFF. In nucleotides, the CDR3 is TGTGCCACCAGTGATTCGAGGGGGCCATATGAGCAGTTCTTC.

This chain connects TRBV11-2 to TRBJ2-6; 8 nucleotides agree with TRBD2. J gave up 0 bases and V 5 bases, and 6 bases lay outside the gene matches. The CDR3 is made up of 17 amino acids. Per the germline V gene, CDR1 is SGHAT and CDR2 is FQNNGV. CDR3 bases: TGTGCCAGCAGCCTCGGGAGGGGGATCTCTGGGGCCAACGTCCTGACTTTC. Amino acid sequence: CASSLGRGISGANVLTF.

The chain's CDR3 is CASNPGQGVYEQYF. CDR3 in DNA: TGTGCCAGTAATCCGGGACAGGGTGTCTATGAGCAGTACTTC. The rearrangement uses TRBV19 and TRBJ2-7; 9 positions agree with TRBD1. This CDR3 spans 14 amino acids. Germline V lookup: CDR1 LNHDA, CDR2 SQIVND (reference sequence). The junction had 11 bases not matched to a gene; V was cut back by 7 bases and J by 7 bases.

The chain combines TRBV7-6 with TRBJ1-1; perhaps TRBD1 as D (5 bases). The CDR3 consists of 13 residues. Germline CDR1 reads SGHVS; CDR2 reads FNYEAQ. The V end lost 5 bases, the J end lost 5 bases, and 12 bases lay between the germline ends. The CDR3 spells CASSQGLRTEAFF. CDR3 DNA: TGTGCCAGCAGCCAGGGACTCCGTACTGAAGCTTTCTTT.

This clone was counted once. This sequence joins TRBV19 and TRBJ2-1; 8 bases map to TRBD1. After removal of 5 bases from V and 8 bases from J, the junction contained 8 bases not matched to a gene. The germline CDR1 and CDR2 sequences are LNHDA and SQIVND (reference sequence). The CDR3 length is 14 residues. The CDR3 protein is CASSGQGFFDEQFF. CDR3 nucleotides: TGTGCCAGTAGTGGACAGGGCTTTTTCGATGAGCAGTTCTTC.